The 23 T cell receptor beta chains presented below share a single source sample, sequenced in a study of Ad26.COV2.S vaccination and SARS-CoV-2 variants. Profiled with immunoSEQ multiplex PCR; TCRdb holds only in-frame clones, not every one. In the table there are about 350,000 clones, around 89% of which are singletons. Documented treatment: around 19 received Ad26.COV2.S at low or high dose, single or two shots; 5 received placebo; per-sample allocation not given. Day 63 after the first vaccine or placebo injection was the time point for sampling. The sequencing here drew on peripheral blood, taken in a trial of Ad26.COV2.S vaccine versus placebo. These receptors all come from a person between 18 and 65 years old who received the Ad26.COV2.S COVID-19 vaccine or a placebo.

This sequence joins TRBV6-5 and TRBJ2-1; D is ambiguous. V lost 7 bases to trimming and J lost 9 bases, with 19 bases between them. The CDR3 loop spans 14 amino acids. Germline lookup yields CDR1 MNHEY and CDR2 SVGAGI. The DNA of the CDR3 is TGTGCCAGCATACCTCAACCCGCACACAGTGAGCAGTTCTTC. Its protein product is CASIPQPAHSEQFF.

The chain uses TRBV30 and TRBJ2-1; 10 bases match TRBD1. Germline CDR1 is GTSNPN and CDR2 is SVGIG (reference sequence). CDR3 size: 13 residues. J gave up 6 bases and V 5 bases, and 4 bases lay outside the gene matches. For the CDR3, the DNA is TGTGCCTGGTCCGGGACAGGGGTCAATGAGCAGTTCTTC. Amino acid sequence: CAWSGTGVNEQFF.

The chain's CDR3 is CASSLGGAVEKLFF. The CDR3 DNA reads as TGTGCCAGCAGCCTAGGGGGCGCGGTTGAAAAACTGTTTTTT. The chain links TRBV27 to TRBJ1-4; 7 bases align to TRBD1. J was trimmed by 7 bases and V by 6 bases; bases with no gene match: 8. Looked up from germline, CDR1 is MNHEY and CDR2 is SMNVEV (reference sequence). CDR3 size: 14 residues.

This clone was found once. V usage is TRBV4-1 and J usage is TRBJ1-1; the D is unclear. The germline V gene encodes CDR1 MGHRA and CDR2 YSYEKL. V was shortened by 1 base and J by 3 bases, with 9 bases between the two germline ends. This CDR3 comprises 14 residues. CDR3 sequence reads: CASSQGLGDTEAFF. CDR3 DNA: TGCGCCAGCAGCCAAGGTCTAGGCGACACTGAAGCTTTCTTT.

The chain couples TRBV12-5 to TRBJ2-7, with TRBD1 as a possible D gene (6 bases). Germline V CDR1 and CDR2: LGHNT, FRNRAP. V lost 7 bases and J 5 bases, leaving 15 bases between the germline ends. There are 13 residues in the CDR3. DNA of the CDR3: TGTGCTAGTGCACAGGGACCCCGCCACGAGCAGTACTTC. This codes for CASAQGPRHEQYF.

This chain links TRBV21-1 with TRBJ1-5; the D call of TRBD1 is as the table states it, not checked on the DNA. TRBV21-1 is a pseudogene locus. The CDR3 totals 17 residues. CDR3 coding DNA: TGTGCCAGCAGCAAAGGGAGGACAGCTTATAGCAATCAGCCCCAGCATTTT. Translated: CASSKGRTAYSNQPQHF.

The V and J genes are TRBV6-2 or TRBV6-3 and TRBJ1-6; 8 bases match TRBD1. V dropped 4 bases and J dropped 0; count of bases not matched to a gene: 5. Looked up from germline, CDR1 is MNHEY and CDR2 is SVGEGT. The CDR3 contains 17 residues. CDR3 in amino acids: CASSSTGGRSYNSPLHF. The CDR3 DNA sequence: TGTGCCAGCAGTTCAACAGGGGGACGCTCCTATAATTCACCCCTCCACTTT.

The J gene is TRBJ1-2, the V gene TRBV4-1, with D perhaps TRBD1 (5 bases). V was trimmed by 4 bases and J by 3 bases, leaving 15 bases between them. The germline V gene encodes CDR1 MGHRA and CDR2 YSYEKL. This CDR3 has 15 residues. CDR3 DNA sequence: TGCGCCAGCAGCCGCCCCTTTTCGGGGGACTATGGCTACACCTTC. Encoded protein: CASSRPFSGDYGYTF.

This clone was seen more than once but under ten times. The chain uses TRBV5-6 and TRBJ2-7; no definite D call. Trimming left V 1 base short and J 5 bases short, with 10 bases between. This CDR3 region has 13 residues. From germline, CDR1 is SGHDT and CDR2 YYEEEE. In DNA, the CDR3 is TGTGCCAGCAGCTTGACCCCCGCCGACGAGCAGTACTTC. The encoded protein is CASSLTPADEQYF.

V and J are TRBV27 and TRBJ2-7; 13 nucleotides line up with TRBD2. From germline, CDR1 is MNHEY and CDR2 SMNVEV (reference sequence). The V segment lost 5 bases and the J segment 7 bases; nucleotides outside the gene matches: 8. The CDR3 length is 15 residues. The CDR3, as DNA: TGTGCCAGCAGTCCAGGACTAGCGGGAGTGGGGGAGCAGTACTTC. It yields the protein CASSPGLAGVGEQYF.

The rearrangement links TRBV12-3 or TRBV12-4 to TRBJ1-5; D uncertain. CDR3 length equals 13 residues. V lost 0 bases to trimming and J lost 7 bases, with 7 bases between them. The CDR3, as DNA: TGTGCCAGCAGTTTAGCGGAAGGACAGCCCCAGCATTTT. It codes for CASSLAEGQPQHF.

This rearrangement joins TRBV4-1 to TRBJ1-5, with 9 bases identical to TRBD1. Unmatched junction bases numbered 5, after V lost 3 bases and J lost 5 bases. This CDR3 is 15 amino acids long. Germline-derived CDR1 and CDR2 are MGHRA and YSYEKL. CDR3 coding DNA: TGCGCCAGCAGCCAGACCGGGACAGGGTATCAGCCCCAGCATTTT. Translating it yields CASSQTGTGYQPQHF.

This chain joins TRBV4-3 and TRBJ2-1; 7 bases are a match to TRBD2. The CDR3 runs 13 residues. CDR1 and CDR2 (germline): LGHNA, YSLEER. Trimming cost V 0 bases and J 12 bases; bases outside gene matches: 5. This chain's CDR3 is CASSQDVGTTQFF. CDR3 nucleotide sequence: TGCGCCAGCAGCCAAGATGTGGGGACTACGCAGTTCTTC.

The V call is TRBV28, the J call TRBJ1-4; 8 bases line up with TRBD1. Germline CDR1 MDHEN, CDR2 SYDVKM. The trim removed 5 bases at V and 7 bases at J, leaving 9 bases unmatched. The CDR3 contains 15 residues. DNA of the CDR3: TGTGCCAGCAGTACGACAGGGGCGGTAGGTGAAAAACTGTTTTTT. Its translation: CASSTTGAVGEKLFF.

This clone was seen just once. The chain combines TRBV7-6 with TRBJ1-5, with a possible D match to TRBD1 (5 bases). Per germline, CDR1 SGHVS and CDR2 FNYEAQ. V dropped 5 bases and J dropped 3 bases, with 14 bases sitting between them. This CDR3 region has 15 residues. As DNA, the CDR3 is TGTGCCAGCAGCCCCGGGAGGGGCCCCAATCAGCCCCAGCATTTT. It codes for CASSPGRGPNQPQHF.

This sequence joins TRBV28 and TRBJ2-1; 11 positions agree with TRBD1. Germline CDR1 is MDHEN and CDR2 is SYDVKM. CDR3 length: 18 amino acids. V shed 7 bases, J shed 5 bases, and the junction held 16 bases outside the gene matches. CDR3 in DNA: TGTGCCAGCAACATAATAGGGATGGGGACAGGGGGAAACAATGAGCAGTTCTTC. It encodes CASNIIGMGTGGNNEQFF.

CDR3 nucleotides: TGTGCCAGCAGCTTAAGTAGGCGGGAGGTGAGGACCGGGGAGCTGTTTTTT. Translation gives CASSLSRREVRTGELFF. V is TRBV7-3 and J is TRBJ2-2; 8 positions agree with TRBD2. Germline CDR1 SGHTA, CDR2 FQGTGA. Losses at the gene ends were 1 base for V and 5 bases for J; bases not matched to a gene: 9. This CDR3 is built from 17 residues.

The chain is built from TRBV24-1 and TRBJ1-4; D not resolved. V was pared by 7 bases and J by 0 bases, with 17 bases between. This CDR3 spans 17 amino acids. CDR1 and CDR2 from the germline V gene are KGHDR and SFDVKD. This chain's CDR3 is CATREGRTPATNEKLFF. The CDR3 nucleotides are TGTGCCACCAGGGAAGGGCGGACGCCAGCAACTAATGAAAAACTGTTTTTT.

The chain has TRBV2 and TRBJ1-1, with no clear D. There are 12 residues in the CDR3. V dropped 3 bases and J dropped 6 bases, with 8 bases sitting between them. In germline, CDR1 is SNHLY, CDR2 FYNNEI. In nucleotides, the CDR3 is TGTGCCAGCAGTGAGTGGGGATCTGAAGCTTTCTTT. This translates into CASSEWGSEAFF.

The chain couples TRBV5-1 to TRBJ1-1, with 7 bases matching TRBD1. Losses at the gene ends were 4 bases for V and 0 bases for J; bases not matched to a gene: 6. Germline CDR1 reads SGHRS; CDR2 reads YFSETQ. The CDR3 extends over 15 amino acids. Here the CDR3 reads CASSLGGQLNTEAFF. DNA of the CDR3: TGCGCCAGCAGCCTGGGGGGACAGCTGAACACTGAAGCTTTCTTT.

This sequence joins TRBV21-1 and TRBJ2-3. TRBV21-1 is deemed a pseudogene. The CDR3 is made up of 14 amino acids. This CDR3 reads CASSTEGSSDTQYF. CDR3 DNA: TGTGCCAGCAGCACCGAGGGGTCCTCAGATACGCAGTATTTT.

This chain links TRBV18 with TRBJ1-5; TRBD1 agrees at 9 bases. The ends lost 5 bases at V and 6 bases at J; junction bases unmatched: 5. Germline V gene data show CDR1 as KGHSH and CDR2 as LQKENI. There are 14 residues in the CDR3. As DNA, the CDR3 is TGTGCCAGCTCATTGGACAGGGGTAGTCAGCCCCAGCATTTT. Amino acids: CASSLDRGSQPQHF.

CDR3 sequence: CASSFQSYTF. CDR3 nucleotide sequence: TGTGCCAGCAGCTTTCAAAGCTACACCTTC. The V call is TRBV5-8, the J call TRBJ1-2, with unresolved D. This CDR3 has 10 amino acids. The V gene lost 2 bases and the J gene lost 9 bases, with 5 bases spanning the gap. Germline V gene data show CDR1 as SGHTS and CDR2 as YDEGEE.